This T cell receptor beta chain was identified during a study of beta chain features in type 1 diabetes. Overall study results and limits: TCRB CDR3s were moderately but significantly shorter in Type 1 diabetes patients in all four CD4+ subsets.

This clone has more than one count but fewer than ten. Its specificity is not known. CD4+ naive, central memory, regulatory and stem cell-like memory cells were sorted via CD45RO/CCR7/CD25/CD127/CD95/CD27. The CDR3 totals 12 residues. CDR1 and CDR2 (germline): LNHNV, YYDKDF (reference sequence). Trimming took 3 bases from V and 4 from J, leaving 7 bases between them. As every portion of the isolated RNA was reverse transcribed, the sequencing read expressed TCRB transcripts. Clones were read by immunoSEQ multiplex PCR, and TCRdb kept only the in-frame ones, dropping some. The sample has roughly 700,000 clones, around an eighth seen once.

The J gene is TRBJ2-7, the V gene TRBV15, with no clear D. Specimen: naive CD4+ T cells from blood. This TCR came from a man aged 18 to 30 with type 1 diabetes. The CDR3 protein is CATSSVGYEQYF. CDR3 coding DNA: TGTGCCACCAGCAGTGTCGGGTACGAGCAGTACTTC.